This T cell receptor beta chain comes out of a study of metastatic and nonmetastatic thyroid tumors. Methods used by the authors: A classifier for distant metastasis in papillary thyroid cancer was constructed using CDR3 differences observed across clinicopathological groups. TCRdb re-called clones from the PCR reads using MiXCR. TCRdb assigned the V and J calls; the authors' analysis was not used. The sample has about 36,000 clones, 20% seen once. Among the patients, none had received any treatment before thyroid surgery. General study results and limits: When malignant thyroid tumors were compared with benign nodules, TCR beta diversity was reportedly significantly higher in the malignant tumors. This held in both blood and tumor samples.

This clone was seen a few times. Its target is not known. The CDR3 has 15 residues. V was trimmed by 4 bases and J by 8 bases, leaving 19 bases between them. The V gene's germline CDR1 is SGHRS and CDR2 YFSETQ. Material for sequencing was blood. This TCR was recovered from a female donor with papillary thyroid cancer or a benign thyroid nodule (not recorded which). Some clones in this sample may be carry-over from other donors' samples. The V and J genes are TRBV5-1 and TRBJ1-3; tentative D call: TRBD1 (6 bases). The CDR3: CASSPTITGSHTIYF. The CDR3 DNA sequence: TGCGCCAGCAGCCCGACAATTACAGGGTCGCACACCATATATTTT.